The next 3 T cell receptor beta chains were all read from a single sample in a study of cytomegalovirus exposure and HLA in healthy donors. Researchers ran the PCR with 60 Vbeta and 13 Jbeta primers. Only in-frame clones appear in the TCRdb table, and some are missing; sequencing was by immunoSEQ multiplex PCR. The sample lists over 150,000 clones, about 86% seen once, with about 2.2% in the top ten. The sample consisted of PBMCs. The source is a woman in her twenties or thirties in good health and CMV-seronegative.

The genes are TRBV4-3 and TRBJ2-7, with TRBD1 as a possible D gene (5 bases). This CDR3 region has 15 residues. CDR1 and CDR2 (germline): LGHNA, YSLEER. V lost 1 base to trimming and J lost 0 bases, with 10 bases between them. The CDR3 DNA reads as TGCGCCAGCAGCCAAGGTACAGGCCTCTCCTACGAGCAGTACTTC. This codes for CASSQGTGLSYEQYF.

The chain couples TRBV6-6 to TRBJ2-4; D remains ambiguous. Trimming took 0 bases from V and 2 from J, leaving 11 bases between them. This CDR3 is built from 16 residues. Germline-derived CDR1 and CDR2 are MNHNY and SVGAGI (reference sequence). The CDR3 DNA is TGTGCCAGCAGTTACTCGATACCAGCGCCCAAAAACATTCAGTACTTC. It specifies CASSYSIPAPKNIQYF.

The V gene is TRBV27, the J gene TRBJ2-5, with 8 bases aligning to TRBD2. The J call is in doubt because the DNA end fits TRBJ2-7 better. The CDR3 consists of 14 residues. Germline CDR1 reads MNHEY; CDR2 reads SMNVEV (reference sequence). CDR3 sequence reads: CASSFTGGSYEQYF. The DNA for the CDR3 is TGTGCCAGCAGTTTCACGGGGGGGTCCTACGAGCAGTACTTC.